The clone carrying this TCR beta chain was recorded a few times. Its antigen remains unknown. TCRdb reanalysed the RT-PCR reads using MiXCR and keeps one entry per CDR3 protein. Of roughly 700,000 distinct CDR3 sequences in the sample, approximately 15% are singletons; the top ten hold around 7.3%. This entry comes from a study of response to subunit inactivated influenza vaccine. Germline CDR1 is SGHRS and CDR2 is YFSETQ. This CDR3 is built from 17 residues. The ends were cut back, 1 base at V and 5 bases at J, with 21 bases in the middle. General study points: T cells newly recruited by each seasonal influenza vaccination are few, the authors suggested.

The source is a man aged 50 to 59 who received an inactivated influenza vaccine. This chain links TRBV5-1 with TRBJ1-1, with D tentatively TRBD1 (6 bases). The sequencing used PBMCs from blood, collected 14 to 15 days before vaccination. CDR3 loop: CASSLPPPTGIGTEAFF. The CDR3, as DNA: TGCGCCAGCAGCTTGCCACCTCCTACAGGGATCGGGACTGAAGCTTTCTTT.